Each of the 10 T cell receptor beta chains below was sequenced from the same sample in a study. Adaptor-ligated barcode primers were used to amplify TRBV12-4/TRBJ1-2 clonotypes. TCRdb re-analysed the multiplex PCR reads in MiXCR, keeping a single row per CDR3 protein. The sample gives 2,700 or so distinct CDR3 sequences, under 5% of which show up once; about 10% is in the top ten. The sample consisted of naive CD4+ T cells sorted from blood. Subset indicated: naive CD4+ T cells, CD4+CD45RA+CD25-. All receptors come from a female donor with breast cancer.

This clonotype is categorized as medium-sized. V is TRBV12-3 or TRBV12-4 and J is TRBJ1-2; no reliable D call. The CDR3 length is 15 residues. Trimming took off 6 bases at V and 6 bases at J, with 20 bases between the two ends. CDR3 in amino acids: CASSPDLRVAHGYTF. CDR3 coding DNA: TGTGCCAGCAGCCCCGATCTTAGGGTTGCTCATGGCTACACCTTC.

This clonotype is classed as medium-sized (0.01 to 0.1%). The V gene is TRBV12-3 or TRBV12-4, the J gene TRBJ1-2; unclear D gene. CDR3 length equals 17 residues. The V and J ends lost 0 bases and 4 bases respectively, with 18 bases between them. Written as DNA, the CDR3 is TGTGCCAGCAGTTTAGCGCGCGGGGTTAGCGAGTCCTATGGCTACACCTTC. Its translation is CASSLARGVSESYGYTF.

In this sample, this clonotype is medium-sized (0.01 to 0.1%). The CDR3 spells CASTLSGVGYGYTF. In DNA form, the CDR3 reads TGTGCCAGCACCTTGTCAGGGGTAGGCTATGGCTACACCTTC. J is TRBJ1-2 and V is TRBV12-3 or TRBV12-4; D possibly corresponds to TRBD1 (6 bases). The V gene lost 7 bases and the J gene lost 4 bases, with 16 bases spanning the gap. There are 14 residues in the CDR3.

This clonotype has ten or more counts. V usage is TRBV12-3 or TRBV12-4 and J usage is TRBJ1-2; 7 positions match TRBD1. V shed 5 bases and J 8 bases; nucleotides not matched to a gene: 14. This CDR3 has 15 amino acids. CDR3 nucleotides: TGTGCCAGCAGTCACGGACAGGCCAAAAGCTACGGCTACACCTTC. Its translation: CASSHGQAKSYGYTF.

This clonotype qualifies as medium-sized. The gene calls are TRBV12-3 or TRBV12-4 and TRBJ1-2; 7 bases agree with TRBD1. V lost 6 bases and J lost 4; bases outside the gene matches: 5. The CDR3 totals 13 residues. The CDR3 here is CASRPTGTYGYTF. DNA for the CDR3: TGTGCCAGCAGACCGACAGGGACCTATGGCTACACCTTC.

By share, this clonotype counts as medium-sized. The rearrangement uses TRBV12-3 or TRBV12-4 and TRBJ1-2; D not resolved. The CDR3 spans 13 residues. Trimming took off 2 bases at V and 4 bases at J, with 8 bases between the two ends. The CDR3 loop is CASSLTQIYGYTF. CDR3 nucleotides: TGTGCCAGCAGTTTAACCCAAATCTATGGCTACACCTTC.

This clonotype was recorded many times. The genes are TRBV12-3 or TRBV12-4 and TRBJ1-2, with 7 bases aligning to TRBD1. Germline trimming cut 2 bases from V and 3 bases from J; bases unmatched to any gene: 6. This CDR3 region has 15 residues. CDR3 in amino acids: CASSLSGQRDYGYTF. The CDR3 region has the DNA TGTGCCAGCAGTTTATCGGGACAGCGAGACTATGGCTACACCTTC.

This clonotype was found many times. The rearrangement uses TRBV12-3 or TRBV12-4 and TRBJ1-2; D not resolved. V lost 3 bases to trimming and J lost 1 base, with 9 bases between them. This CDR3 contains 14 residues. The CDR3 coding sequence is TGTGCCAGCAGTTTGGTACAGCTTAACTATGGCTACACCTTC. It codes for CASSLVQLNYGYTF.

This clonotype is medium-sized (0.01 to 0.1%) in the sample. The gene calls are TRBV12-3 or TRBV12-4 and TRBJ1-2, with D unresolved. The CDR3 consists of 13 residues. The V end lost 3 bases, the J end lost 3 bases, and 8 bases lay between the germline ends. CDR3 DNA: TGTGCCAGCAGTTTTAGGGAGCACTATGGCTACACCTTC. It translates to CASSFREHYGYTF.

This clonotype qualifies as medium-sized (0.01 to 0.1%). The chain links TRBV12-3 or TRBV12-4 to TRBJ1-2, with no clear D. CDR3 length equals 13 residues. The V and J ends lost 6 bases and 8 bases respectively, with 16 bases between them. The CDR3: CASSSDDSRGYTF. CDR3 nucleotides: TGTGCCAGCAGCTCAGACGACTCTCGAGGCTACACCTTC.